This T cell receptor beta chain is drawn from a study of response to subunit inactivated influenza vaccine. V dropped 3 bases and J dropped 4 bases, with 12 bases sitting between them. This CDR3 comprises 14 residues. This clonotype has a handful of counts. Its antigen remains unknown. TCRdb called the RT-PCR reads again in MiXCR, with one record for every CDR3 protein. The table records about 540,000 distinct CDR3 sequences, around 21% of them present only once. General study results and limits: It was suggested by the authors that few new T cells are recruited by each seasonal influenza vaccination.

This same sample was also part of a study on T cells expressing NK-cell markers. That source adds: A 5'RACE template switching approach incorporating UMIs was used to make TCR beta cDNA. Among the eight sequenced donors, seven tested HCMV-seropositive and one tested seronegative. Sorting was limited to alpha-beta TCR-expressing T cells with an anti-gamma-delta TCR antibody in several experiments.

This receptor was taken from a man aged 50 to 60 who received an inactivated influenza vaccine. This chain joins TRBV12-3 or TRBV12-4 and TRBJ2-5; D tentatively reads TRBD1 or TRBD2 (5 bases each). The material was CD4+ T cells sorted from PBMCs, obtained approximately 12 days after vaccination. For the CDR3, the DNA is TGTGCCAGCAGTTTTACGGCAGGGAGAGAGACCCAGTACTTC. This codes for CASSFTAGRETQYF.